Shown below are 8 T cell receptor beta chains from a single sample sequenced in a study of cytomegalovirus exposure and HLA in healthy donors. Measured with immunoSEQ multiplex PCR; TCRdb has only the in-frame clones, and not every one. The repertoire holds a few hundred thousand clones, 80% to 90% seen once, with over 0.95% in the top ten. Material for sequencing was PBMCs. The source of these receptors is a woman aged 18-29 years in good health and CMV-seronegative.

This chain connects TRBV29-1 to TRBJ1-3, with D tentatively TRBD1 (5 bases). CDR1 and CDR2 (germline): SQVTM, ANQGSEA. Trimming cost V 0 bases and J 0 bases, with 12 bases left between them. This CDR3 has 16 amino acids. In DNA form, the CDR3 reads TGCAGCGTTGAAGATTTGGGGCCTACCTCTGGAAACACCATATATTTT. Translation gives CSVEDLGPTSGNTIYF.

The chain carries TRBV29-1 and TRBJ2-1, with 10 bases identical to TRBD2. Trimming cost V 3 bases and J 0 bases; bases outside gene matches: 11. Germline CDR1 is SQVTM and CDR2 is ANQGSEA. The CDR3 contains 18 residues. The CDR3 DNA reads TGCAGCGTTGACGGTCTAGCGGGAGTCTCGAGCTCCTACAATGAGCAGTTCTTC. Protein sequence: CSVDGLAGVSSSYNEQFF.

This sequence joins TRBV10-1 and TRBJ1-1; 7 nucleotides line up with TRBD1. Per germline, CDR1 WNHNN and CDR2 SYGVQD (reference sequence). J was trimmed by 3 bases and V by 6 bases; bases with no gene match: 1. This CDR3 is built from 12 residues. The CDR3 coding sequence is TGCGCCAGCAGGGGGACAGACACTGAAGCTTTCTTT. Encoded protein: CASRGTDTEAFF.

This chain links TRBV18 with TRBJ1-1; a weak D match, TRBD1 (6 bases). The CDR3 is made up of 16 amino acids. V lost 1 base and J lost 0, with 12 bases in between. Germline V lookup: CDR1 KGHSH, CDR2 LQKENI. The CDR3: CASSPRSGQLNTEAFF. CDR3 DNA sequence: TGTGCCAGCTCACCACGGTCTGGACAGCTGAACACTGAAGCTTTCTTT.

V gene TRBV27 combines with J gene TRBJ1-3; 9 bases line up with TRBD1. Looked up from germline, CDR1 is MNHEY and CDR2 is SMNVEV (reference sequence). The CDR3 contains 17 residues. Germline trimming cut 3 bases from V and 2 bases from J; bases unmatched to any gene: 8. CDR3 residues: CASSLTRTGAAGNTIYF. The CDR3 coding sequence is TGTGCCAGCAGTTTGACCAGGACAGGGGCTGCTGGAAACACCATATATTTT.

The CDR3 sequence: CAWEGQTTYEQYF. DNA of the CDR3: TGTGCCTGGGAGGGACAGACAACCTACGAGCAGTACTTC. The J gene is TRBJ2-7, the V gene TRBV30; 7 bases are a match to TRBD1. The CDR3 covers 13 residues. V was pared by 5 bases and J by 2 bases, with 6 bases of the junction left unmatched. In germline, CDR1 is GTSNPN, CDR2 SVGIG (reference sequence).

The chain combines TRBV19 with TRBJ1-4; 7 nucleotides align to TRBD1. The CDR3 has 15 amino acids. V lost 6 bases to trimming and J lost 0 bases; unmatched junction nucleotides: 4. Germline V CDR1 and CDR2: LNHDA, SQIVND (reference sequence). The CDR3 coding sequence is TGTGCCAGTAGCCCAGGGACAGCAACTAATGAAAAACTGTTTTTT. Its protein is CASSPGTATNEKLFF.

The CDR3 sequence: CAWSSTGAGRSYNEQFF. The CDR3 coding sequence is TGTGCCTGGAGTTCCACGGGAGCGGGACGGTCCTACAATGAGCAGTTCTTC. This rearrangement joins TRBV30 to TRBJ2-1; 7 bases map to TRBD2. The CDR3 extends over 17 amino acids. CDR1 and CDR2 from the germline V gene are GTSNPN and SVGIG (reference sequence). J lost 1 base, V lost 2 bases, and 11 bases had no gene match.